These 25 T cell receptor beta chains were all obtained from the same sample, sequenced in a study of T cells and Merkel cell carcinoma outcomes. Clones were read by immunoSEQ multiplex PCR, and TCRdb kept only the in-frame ones, dropping some. The table includes around 15,000 clones, approximately 80% detected once. The source material was tumor tissue from Merkel cell carcinoma. These receptor sequences come from a human donor with Merkel cell carcinoma.

V and J are TRBV10-2 and TRBJ2-5; 7 bases are shared with TRBD1. Trimming took 8 bases from V and 2 from J; bases not matched to a gene: 5. CDR3 length equals 13 residues. Germline CDR1 WSHSY, CDR2 SAAADI. CDR3 DNA sequence: TGCGCCAGCGGACAGGCCGAACAAGAGACCCAGTACTTC. Amino acid sequence: CASGQAEQETQYF.

This chain connects TRBV2 to TRBJ1-5, with D tentatively TRBD1 (5 bases). The CDR3 runs to 14 residues. Germline CDR1 and CDR2: SNHLY and FYNNEI. Trimming removed 5 bases from V and 7 bases from J, with 15 bases in between. CDR3 protein: CASSPTDGDQPQHF. CDR3 coding DNA: TGTGCCAGCAGTCCGACAGACGGAGACCAGCCCCAGCATTTT.

This clone was counted between two and nine times. This chain links TRBV18 with TRBJ1-1, with D possibly being TRBD1 (6 bases). The V gene lost 6 bases and the J gene lost 0 bases, with 14 bases spanning the gap. Per germline, CDR1 KGHSH and CDR2 LQKENI. The CDR3 extends over 15 amino acids. The CDR3 loop reads CASSPSQGLNTEAFF. CDR3 bases: TGTGCCAGCTCTCCAAGCCAGGGGCTGAACACTGAAGCTTTCTTT.

V is TRBV9 and J is TRBJ1-3; possibly TRBD1 for D (6 bases). Germline loops: CDR1 SGDLS, CDR2 YYNGEE. CDR3 length equals 15 residues. Trimming cost V 4 bases and J 2 bases, with 13 bases left between them. The CDR3: CASSPAGATGNTIYF. CDR3 sequence (DNA): TGTGCCAGCAGCCCCGCGGGGGCTACTGGAAACACCATATATTTT.

The chain joins TRBV20-1 to TRBJ2-7; TRBD2 is a possible D gene (6 bases). Germline lookup yields CDR1 DFQATT and CDR2 SNEGSKA (reference sequence). Between the trimmed V and J ends, which lost 6 bases and 2 bases, there was a span of 8 bases. This CDR3 has 11 residues. CDR3 sequence reads: CSAGGPYEQYF. The CDR3 DNA follows: TGCAGTGCCGGAGGGCCCTACGAGCAGTACTTC.

The rearrangement links TRBV5-1 to TRBJ1-3, with a weak D call TRBD1 (5 bases). Trimming shortened V by 0 bases and J by 2 bases, and 9 bases separated the two germline ends. CDR3 length: 15 residues. Germline V CDR1 and CDR2: SGHRS, YFSETQ. The CDR3 bases are TGCGCCAGCAGCTTGGGGGACGCCCCTGGAAACACCATATATTTT. Its protein is CASSLGDAPGNTIYF.

V is TRBV4-1 and J is TRBJ1-2; 9 bases are shared with TRBD1. CDR1 is MGHRA, CDR2 YSYEKL, per germline. The ends lost 0 bases at V and 8 bases at J; junction bases unmatched: 10. CDR3 size: 16 residues. The CDR3 is CASSQDGRTGERGYTF. The DNA of the CDR3 is TGCGCCAGCAGCCAAGATGGACGGACAGGGGAACGGGGCTACACCTTC.

The chain combines TRBV6-6 with TRBJ1-2, with a possible D match to TRBD1 (6 bases). Looked up from germline, CDR1 is MNHNY and CDR2 is SVGAGI (reference sequence). This CDR3 spans 15 amino acids. V dropped 0 bases and J dropped 4 bases, with 12 bases sitting between them. This chain's CDR3 is CASSYSQGMGYGYTF. The CDR3 nucleotides read TGTGCCAGCAGTTACTCACAGGGTATGGGCTATGGCTACACCTTC.

As to this clone: At one end the junction does not follow the germline gene, possibly because of a read error. CDR3 nucleotide sequence: TGTGCCAGTAGTATAGAAGACAGGGTTAGCTTATTT. It is translated as CASSIEDRVSLF. The chain carries TRBV19 and TRBJ1-4; 7 bases agree with TRBD1. The CDR3 is made up of 12 amino acids. The germline CDR1 and CDR2 sequences are LNHDA and SQIVND (reference sequence).

J is TRBJ1-5 and V is TRBV5-5; D uncertain. CDR1 is SGHKS and CDR2 is YYEKEE in the germline V gene (reference sequence). Trimming stripped 0 bases from V and 0 bases from J, with 7 bases between. The CDR3 consists of 15 residues. The CDR3 is CASSLGPNSNQPQHF. CDR3 in DNA: TGTGCCAGCAGCTTGGGCCCGAATAGCAATCAGCCCCAGCATTTT.

This clone showed up just a few times. The V gene is TRBV5-4, the J gene TRBJ2-2; D remains unclear. The germline V and J ends were trimmed by 2 bases and 0 bases, with 8 bases remaining between them. Germline V lookup: CDR1 SGHNT, CDR2 YYREEE (reference sequence). The length of the CDR3 is 15 residues. CDR3 amino acids: CASSFSSPNTGELFF. Here the CDR3 DNA reads TGTGCCAGCAGCTTCAGCTCCCCGAACACCGGGGAGCTGTTTTTT.

CDR3 in amino acids: CASSLASWEGEAFF. In DNA, the CDR3 is TGCGCCAGCAGCTTGGCCTCTTGGGAAGGGGAGGCTTTCTTT. This rearrangement joins TRBV5-1 to TRBJ1-1; TRBD1 might be the D (5 bases). Per the germline V gene, CDR1 is SGHRS and CDR2 is YFSETQ. The V gene lost 0 bases and the J gene lost 11 bases, with 17 bases spanning the gap. The CDR3 is 14 residues long.

The chain employs TRBV18 and TRBJ2-5; D might be TRBD1 (6 bases). CDR1 KGHSH and CDR2 LQKENI come from the germline V gene. This CDR3 has 15 amino acids. V was shortened by 1 base and J by 2 bases, with 11 bases between the two germline ends. The CDR3 bases are TGTGCCAGCTCACCACGGACAGCATTTCAAGAGACCCAGTACTTC. It specifies CASSPRTAFQETQYF.

This clone was picked up a small number of times. The chain has TRBV18 and TRBJ2-2; 7 nucleotides align to TRBD1. Germline trimming cut 4 bases from V and 7 bases from J; bases unmatched to any gene: 6. Germline loops: CDR1 KGHSH, CDR2 LQKENI. This CDR3 is 14 amino acids long. The CDR3 loop reads CASSRQGQLGELFF. Written as DNA, the CDR3 is TGTGCCAGCTCACGACAGGGACAGCTCGGGGAGCTGTTTTTT. Looking up the rest from reference TRBV18 and TRBJ2-2 gives the full variable domain: NAGVMQNPRHLVRRRGQEARLRCSPMKGHSHVYWYRQLPEEGLKFMVYLQKENIIDESGMPKERFSAEFPKEGPSILRIQQVVRGDSAAYFCASSRQGQLGELFFGEGSRLTVL.

This clone occurred a few times. This sequence joins TRBV6-4 and TRBJ2-2, with D perhaps matching TRBD1 or TRBD2 (5 bases each). V lost 6 bases, J lost 4 bases, and 12 bases lay in between. Germline V CDR1 and CDR2: MRHNA, SNTAGT. This CDR3 spans 14 amino acids. CDR3 in DNA: TGTGCCAGCAGCGGGACGCCGGGCACCGGGGAGCTGTTTTTT. Its translation: CASSGTPGTGELFF.

The chain recombines TRBV5-5 with TRBJ1-2; D is perhaps TRBD1 (5 bases). Trimming pared 4 bases from V and 2 bases from J, leaving 12 bases between. The CDR3 has 14 amino acids. The germline CDR1 and CDR2 sequences are SGHKS and YYEKEE (reference sequence). CDR3 amino acids: CASSLGGENYGYTF. In DNA form, the CDR3 reads TGTGCCAGCAGCCTGGGGGGGGAAAACTATGGCTACACCTTC.

The rearrangement links TRBV30 to TRBJ2-5, with D perhaps TRBD2 (6 bases). The V gene lost 0 bases and the J gene lost 5 bases, with 16 bases spanning the gap. The CDR3 has 15 amino acids. Looked up from germline, CDR1 is GTSNPN and CDR2 is SVGIG (reference sequence). The CDR3 bases are TGTGCCTGGAGTGTGGGGGACTCCGGCGTGGAGACCCAGTACTTC. It yields the protein CAWSVGDSGVETQYF.

This clone showed up just once. The V call is TRBV7-9, the J call TRBJ2-1; the D is unclear. CDR3 size: 11 residues. V was cut by 5 bases and J by 3 bases, with 2 bases left in between. CDR1 is SEHNR and CDR2 is FQNEAQ in the germline V gene (reference sequence). CDR3 DNA: TGTGCCAGCAGCGGCTACAATGAGCAGTTCTTC. This translates into CASSGYNEQFF.

The table lists this clone with a few counts. The chain carries TRBV11-3 and TRBJ2-1, with 7 bases matching TRBD2. CDR3 length: 13 residues. Germline V lookup: CDR1 SGHNT, CDR2 YENEEA. The V and J ends lost 2 bases and 7 bases, in that order; junction bases with no gene match: 2. CDR3 in DNA: TGTGCCAGCAGCTTAAATAGCGGGAATGAGCAGTTCTTC. It yields the protein CASSLNSGNEQFF. The full variable domain, in which reference TRBV11-3 and TRBJ2-1 provide the parts outside the CDR3, is EAGVVQSPRYKIIEKKQPVAFWCNPISGHNTLYWYLQNLGQGPELLIRYENEEAVDDSQLPKDRFSAERLKGVDSTLKIQPAELGDSAVYLCASSLNSGNEQFFGPGTRLTVL.

J is TRBJ2-7 and V is TRBV28; 7 nucleotides match TRBD2. CDR1 and CDR2 from the germline V gene are MDHEN and SYDVKM. The CDR3 consists of 14 residues. Trimming at V came to 5 bases and at J to 4 bases, leaving 8 bases not matched to a gene. The CDR3 DNA reads as TGTGCCAGCAGTGCTGGGAGCGGGGCTTACGAGCAGTACTTC. Encoded protein: CASSAGSGAYEQYF.

This clone has a single count. J is TRBJ1-1 and V is TRBV14; D not resolved. Germline assignment: CDR1 SGHDN and CDR2 FVKESK. The ends were cut back, 0 bases at V and 11 bases at J, with 13 bases in the middle. The CDR3 has 13 residues. The CDR3 DNA follows: TGTGCCAGCAGCCAAGATGAACGGAGGGAGGCTTTCTTT. It translates to CASSQDERREAFF.

The CDR3 sequence: CATSREGTGNQPQHF. In DNA form, the CDR3 reads TGTGCCACCAGCAGAGAGGGGACAGGCAATCAGCCCCAGCATTTT. The V call is TRBV15, the J call TRBJ1-5; 7 positions agree with TRBD1. The ends lost 0 bases at V and 2 bases at J; junction bases unmatched: 1. This CDR3 has 15 residues. Per the germline V gene, CDR1 is LNHNV and CDR2 is YYDKDF (reference sequence).

The chain couples TRBV19 to TRBJ2-5; 9 bases align to TRBD2. The CDR3 is 16 residues long. Trimming removed 3 bases from V and 1 base from J; junction bases left unmatched: 6. CDR1 is LNHDA, CDR2 SQIVND, per germline (reference sequence). The CDR3 loop is CASSIRSSGAQETQYF. The CDR3 nucleotides read TGTGCCAGTAGTATTCGGTCTAGCGGGGCCCAAGAGACCCAGTACTTC.

Only a few counts were recorded for this clone. The rearrangement uses TRBV4-1 and TRBJ1-2, with 8 bases lining up with TRBD1. Germline loops: CDR1 MGHRA, CDR2 YSYEKL. The CDR3 is 15 amino acids. V dropped 1 base and J dropped 2; count of bases not matched to a gene: 3. CDR3 residues: CASSQAGGENYGYTF. The CDR3 DNA is TGCGCCAGCAGCCAAGCAGGGGGCGAAAACTATGGCTACACCTTC.

The chain carries TRBV6-1 and TRBJ1-1; D ambiguous. Trimming stripped 8 bases from V and 11 bases from J, with 15 bases between. The CDR3 runs to 11 residues. Germline CDR1 is MNHNS and CDR2 is SASEGT. The CDR3 loop is CASLYLRDAFF. The CDR3 DNA follows: TGTGCCAGCCTATATTTAAGAGATGCTTTCTTT.